A single sample gave rise to the 16 T cell receptor beta chains below, sequenced in a study of T cell repertoires in cytomegalovirus infection. Using its own MiXCR run on the reads, TCRdb lists one record per CDR3 protein. Of roughly 500,000 distinct CDR3 sequences in the sample, 15% to 20% were seen once. The sequenced sample consisted of CD8+ T cells from PBMCs. These receptors were obtained from a human donor in good health (CMV status not recorded). Some clones in this sample may be carry-over from other donors' samples.

This clonotype occurred a few times. The rearrangement links TRBV7-9 to TRBJ2-3; D unresolved. The CDR3 is 14 residues long. Germline assignment: CDR1 SEHNR and CDR2 FQNEAQ (reference sequence). V was clipped by 4 bases and J by 1 base, with 9 bases between them. The CDR3 spells CASSWQARTDTQYF. CDR3 bases: TGTGCCAGCAGCTGGCAGGCCCGCACAGATACGCAGTATTTT.

The table lists this clonotype with many counts. The chain combines TRBV29-1 with TRBJ2-1, with D unresolved. Germline assignment: CDR1 SQVTM and CDR2 ANQGSEA. The CDR3 has 14 amino acids. Trimming took off 0 bases at V and 2 bases at J, with 8 bases between the two ends. DNA for the CDR3: TGCAGCGTTGAAGAGGGCAGAACCTACAATGAGCAGTTCTTC. Translation: CSVEEGRTYNEQFF.

This clonotype was seen repeatedly, ten times or more. The chain links TRBV20-1 to TRBJ2-2; 9 nucleotides align to TRBD1. The ends lost 6 bases at V and 5 bases at J; junction bases unmatched: 10. Germline V gene data show CDR1 as DFQATT and CDR2 as SNEGSKA (reference sequence). The CDR3 totals 15 residues. CDR3: CSALSGQGWTGELFF. The CDR3 DNA is TGCAGTGCACTCTCGGGACAGGGATGGACCGGGGAGCTGTTTTTT.

V gene TRBV13 combines with J gene TRBJ2-7; 7 nucleotides agree with TRBD2. The length of the CDR3 is 14 residues. The germline V gene encodes CDR1 PRHDT and CDR2 FYEKMQ (reference sequence). V dropped 6 bases and J dropped 2; count of bases not matched to a gene: 7. The CDR3 loop is CASSLDGGTYEQYF. The CDR3 nucleotides read TGTGCCAGCAGTTTGGACGGGGGGACCTACGAGCAGTACTTC.

This clonotype was recorded many times. The rearrangement uses TRBV19 and TRBJ2-7; 14 positions agree with TRBD2. The V segment lost 4 bases and the J segment 2 bases; nucleotides outside the gene matches: 10. This CDR3 comprises 18 residues. The germline V gene has CDR1 LNHDA and CDR2 SQIVND (reference sequence). The CDR3: CASSTGLAGGPKTYEQYF. CDR3 bases: TGTGCCAGTAGTACCGGACTAGCGGGAGGCCCGAAAACCTACGAGCAGTACTTC.

The CDR3 coding sequence is TGTGCCAGCAGCGCGGGACAGGGGGGAAGCTCCTACGAGCAGTACTTC. Protein product: CASSAGQGGSSYEQYF. The rearrangement uses TRBV5-5 and TRBJ2-7; 11 bases map to TRBD1. This CDR3 has 16 residues. V lost 4 bases to trimming and J lost 0 bases; unmatched junction nucleotides: 6. In germline, CDR1 is SGHKS, CDR2 YYEKEE (reference sequence). Full variable domain (remainder filled in from reference TRBV5-5 and TRBJ2-7): DAGVTQSPTHLIKTRGQQVTLRCSPISGHKSVSWYQQVLGQGPQFIFQYYEKEERGRGNFPDRFSARQFPNYSSELNVNALLLGDSALYLCASSAGQGGSSYEQYFGPGTRLTVT.

This clonotype was found a few times. V gene TRBV29-1 combines with J gene TRBJ1-4, with D hard to call. CDR1 is SQVTM and CDR2 is ANQGSEA in the germline V gene. The CDR3 is 11 residues long. V gave up 4 bases and J gave up 6 bases, with 6 bases separating them. The CDR3 here is CSVGGYEKLFF. The DNA of the CDR3 is TGCAGCGTTGGAGGTTATGAAAAACTGTTTTTT.

This clonotype was observed many times. The CDR3 DNA is TGTGCCAGCAGCGACCCACAGAACACTGAAGCTTTCTTT. Residues: CASSDPQNTEAFF. V gene TRBV28 combines with J gene TRBJ1-1; D remains unclear. This CDR3 comprises 13 residues. Germline values: CDR1 MDHEN, CDR2 SYDVKM. The germline V and J ends were trimmed by 6 bases and 1 base, with 9 bases remaining between them.

This clonotype was detected many times. This chain joins TRBV4-1 and TRBJ2-2; D might be TRBD1 or TRBD2, each matching 6 bases. Trimming removed 3 bases from V and 6 bases from J, with 17 bases in between. Germline CDR1 MGHRA, CDR2 YSYEKL. This CDR3 spans 16 amino acids. In DNA form, the CDR3 reads TGCGCCAGCAGCCACGGGACTCAGCCAGGGGCCGGGGAGCTGTTTTTT. It translates to CASSHGTQPGAGELFF.

The chain has TRBV19 and TRBJ2-7, with TRBD1 identical over 10 bases. Germline V CDR1 and CDR2: LNHDA, SQIVND (reference sequence). This CDR3 is 14 amino acids long. Unmatched junction bases numbered 1, after V lost 1 base and J lost 4 bases. CDR3 in DNA: TGTGCCAGTAGTATAGGGGACAGGGGTTACGAGCAGTACTTC. Translating it yields CASSIGDRGYEQYF.

The table lists this clonotype with many counts. This chain links TRBV7-9 with TRBJ2-7; a weak D match, TRBD2 (7 bases). Trimming stripped 4 bases from V and 5 bases from J, with 21 bases between. This CDR3 is 16 amino acids long. In germline, CDR1 is SEHNR, CDR2 FQNEAQ (reference sequence). The CDR3 sequence is CASSSSPKGGGHEQYF. The CDR3 DNA follows: TGTGCCAGCAGCTCCTCCCCGAAGGGGGGGGGTCACGAGCAGTACTTC.

This clonotype was picked up many times. The chain joins TRBV28 to TRBJ2-7; 7 positions match TRBD2. CDR1 MDHEN and CDR2 SYDVKM come from the germline V gene. This CDR3 spans 18 amino acids. The J segment lost 5 bases and the V segment lost 8 bases, leaving 24 bases of the junction unmatched. CDR3 in DNA: TGTGCCAGCGACTCGGGGGGTGTACGGGAGTTTGTTTACGACGAGCAGTACTTC. This translates into CASDSGGVREFVYDEQYF.

A few counts support this clonotype. The V and J genes are TRBV27 and TRBJ1-4; 7 nucleotides match TRBD1. The CDR3 extends over 15 amino acids. CDR1 is MNHEY, CDR2 SMNVEV, per germline (reference sequence). V shed 4 bases, J shed 8 bases, and the junction held 10 bases outside the gene matches. DNA for the CDR3: TGTGCCAGCAGTTACCGACAGGGCGGGCGAGAAAAACTGTTTTTT. Translation gives CASSYRQGGREKLFF.

V is TRBV19 and J is TRBJ1-2; 7 nucleotides align to TRBD1. Looked up from germline, CDR1 is LNHDA and CDR2 is SQIVND (reference sequence). The CDR3 extends over 12 amino acids. With V trimmed by 9 bases and J by 4 bases, 5 bases remained unmatched. The CDR3 nucleotides read TGTGCCAGCACTGACAGGGCCTATGGCTACACCTTC. Translated, it gives CASTDRAYGYTF.

In this sample, this clonotype turned up many times. The V gene is TRBV15, the J gene TRBJ1-1; D unclear. V was shortened by 4 bases and J by 2 bases, with 17 bases between the two germline ends. This CDR3 is 16 amino acids long. CDR1 LNHNV and CDR2 YYDKDF come from the germline V gene (reference sequence). CDR3 region: CATSISVSSANTEAFF. CDR3 DNA: TGTGCCACCAGCATCAGTGTGTCGTCTGCAAACACTGAAGCTTTCTTT.

This clonotype was found many times. The chain couples TRBV4-1 to TRBJ2-3, with a weak D call TRBD1 (5 bases). The CDR3 is 15 amino acids. The germline V and J ends were trimmed by 1 base and 6 bases, with 14 bases remaining between them. The V gene's germline CDR1 is MGHRA and CDR2 YSYEKL. The CDR3 DNA reads TGCGCCAGCAGCCAAGGGGCCGGGTGGGGCGATACGCAGTATTTT. Its translation is CASSQGAGWGDTQYF.